The 16 T cell receptor beta chains below come from one sample, sequenced in a study of cytomegalovirus exposure and HLA in healthy donors. The PCR contained 60 Vbeta and 13 Jbeta primers. TCRdb's table, derived via immunoSEQ multiplex PCR, lists solely in-frame clones and lacks some. The sample shows 85,000 to 130,000 clones, 84% of them seen only once. Source material: PBMCs. The source of these receptors is a woman younger than 35 in good health and CMV-seronegative.

This clone was seen just once. V and J are TRBV2 and TRBJ2-1; D is possibly TRBD1 (5 bases). CDR3 length: 15 amino acids. V shed 4 bases and J shed 5 bases, with 15 bases lying between them. CDR1 is SNHLY and CDR2 is FYNNEI in the germline V gene. The CDR3 sequence is CASSVRRLGDNEQFF. CDR3 DNA sequence: TGTGCCAGCAGTGTGCGGCGCCTAGGGGACAATGAGCAGTTCTTC.

This sequence joins TRBV27 and TRBJ2-1; the D gene is possibly TRBD2 (6 bases). CDR1 MNHEY and CDR2 SMNVEV come from the germline V gene (reference sequence). This CDR3 comprises 12 residues. Trimming shortened V by 3 bases and J by 7 bases, and 7 bases separated the two germline ends. The CDR3 is CASSLSGNEQFF. The CDR3 region has the DNA TGTGCCAGCAGTTTGAGCGGGAATGAGCAGTTCTTC.

The chain carries TRBV5-6 and TRBJ2-3; 11 nucleotides align to TRBD2. The length of the CDR3 is 16 residues. In germline, CDR1 is SGHDT, CDR2 YYEEEE. V trimming: 3 bases; J trimming: 5 bases; junction bases outside the gene matches: 8. The CDR3 DNA follows: TGTGCCAGCAGCTGGGGAGTAGCGGGAGGGGGAGATACGCAGTATTTT. Residues: CASSWGVAGGGDTQYF.

The chain combines TRBV6-1 with TRBJ2-7; the D gene is possibly TRBD1 (6 bases). The CDR3 loop spans 13 amino acids. V shed 7 bases and J shed 7 bases, with 17 bases lying between them. CDR1 and CDR2 from the germline V gene are MNHNS and SASEGT. CDR3 sequence reads: CASTQGGPWEQYF. The CDR3 DNA sequence: TGTGCCAGCACCCAAGGGGGACCGTGGGAGCAGTACTTC.

The chain employs TRBV7-9 and TRBJ2-5; TRBD1 aligns across 7 bases. The closer fit of TRBJ2-7 to the DNA end suggests the J call may be wrong. Germline assignment: CDR1 SEHNR and CDR2 FQNEAQ (reference sequence). The CDR3 is 13 amino acids. This CDR3 reads CASSDGTAYEQYF. Written as DNA, the CDR3 is TGTGCCAGCAGCGACGGGACAGCCTACGAGCAGTACTTC.

This chain joins TRBV4-1 and TRBJ2-7; 7 positions match TRBD2. Germline-derived CDR1 and CDR2 are MGHRA and YSYEKL. V was clipped by 1 base and J by 1 base; unmatched bases: 4. This CDR3 has 15 amino acids. CDR3 protein: CASSQASGQSYEQYF. The CDR3 nucleotides are TGCGCCAGCAGCCAAGCTAGCGGCCAATCCTACGAGCAGTACTTC.

The V call is TRBV21-1, the J call TRBJ2-1; the listed D gene, TRBD2, was not tested against the DNA. TRBV21-1 is tagged as a pseudogene. CDR3 length: 16 amino acids. The CDR3 region has the DNA TGTGCCAGCAGCAAAAATGGGCTAGCGGGGAACAATGAGCAGTTCTTC. Translating gives CASSKNGLAGNNEQFF.

V usage is TRBV7-9 and J usage is TRBJ1-2; 9 bases map to TRBD1. Germline values: CDR1 SEHNR, CDR2 FQNEAQ (reference sequence). Germline trimming cut 4 bases from V and 3 bases from J; bases unmatched to any gene: 6. The CDR3 covers 15 residues. The CDR3 DNA follows: TGTGCCAGCAGCTCAGAAAGGGACAGGGACTATGGCTACACCTTC. Translation gives CASSSERDRDYGYTF.

This chain uses TRBV9 with TRBJ1-1, with 8 bases identical to TRBD1. Germline V gives CDR1 SGDLS, CDR2 YYNGEE. This CDR3 is built from 19 residues. J gave up 6 bases and V 0 bases, and 19 bases lay outside the gene matches. The CDR3 DNA reads TGTGCCAGCAGCGTAGATTCCAGGGGGCCAGGGACAGATATAGCTGAAGCTTTCTTT. This sequence encodes CASSVDSRGPGTDIAEAFF.

The V call is TRBV21-1, the J call TRBJ1-1. TRBV21-1 counts as a pseudogene. The CDR3 has 15 residues. CDR3 loop: CASSKGRGGFTEAFF. CDR3 nucleotides: TGTGCCAGCAGCAAGGGTAGGGGGGGGTTCACTGAAGCTTTCTTT.

V and J are TRBV7-2 and TRBJ2-5; 8 positions agree with TRBD2. The CDR3 extends over 14 amino acids. Germline V gene lookup returns CDR1 SGHTA and CDR2 FQGNSA. The junction had 8 bases not matched to a gene; V was cut back by 6 bases and J by 5 bases. CDR3 in DNA: TGTGCCAGCAGGACGGGCGGCGGGAGGGAGACCCAGTACTTC. It specifies CASRTGGGRETQYF. The full variable domain, its missing parts supplied by reference TRBV7-2 and TRBJ2-5, is GAGVSQSPSNKVTEKGKDVELRCDPISGHTALYWYRQSLGQGLEFLIYFQGNSAPDKSGLPSDRFSAERTGGSVSTLTIQRTQQEDSAVYLCASRTGGGRETQYFGPGTRLLVL.

Worth noting for this clone: The junction departs from the called germline gene at one end, perhaps through a read error. The rearrangement links TRBV7-7 to TRBJ2-1, with 8 bases lining up with TRBD2. Germline V gives CDR1 SSHAT, CDR2 FNYEAQ (reference sequence). This CDR3 spans 14 amino acids. CDR3 amino acids: CASSLDPTSAEQFF. DNA of the CDR3: TGTGCTAGCAGCTTAGACCCGACTAGCGCTGAGCAGTTCTTC.

This clone was observed a handful of times. The chain combines TRBV6-6 with TRBJ1-3; D gene ambiguous. The CDR3 spans 14 residues. V was shortened by 7 bases and J by 0 bases, with 10 bases between the two germline ends. The germline V gene has CDR1 MNHNY and CDR2 SVGAGI (reference sequence). CDR3 in amino acids: CASIPGSSGNTIYF. Written as DNA, the CDR3 is TGTGCCAGCATCCCCGGGAGCTCTGGAAACACCATATATTTT.

Of note for this clone: An end of the junction differs from the germline gene, which may be a read error. The CDR3 DNA sequence: TGTGCCAGCAGCGAAAGACAGGGCCTCGGCCAAGAGGCCCAGTACTTC. Translating it yields CASSERQGLGQEAQYF. The chain employs TRBV5-7 and TRBJ2-5; 7 bases align to TRBD1. TRBV5-7 is recorded as an ORF, its role being uncertain. CDR3 length: 16 residues.

This chain connects TRBV6-5 to TRBJ2-3, with unresolved D. CDR3 size: 14 residues. The germline V gene encodes CDR1 MNHEY and CDR2 SVGAGI. V was trimmed by 4 bases and J by 3 bases, leaving 11 bases between them. The CDR3 DNA sequence: TGTGCCAGCAGTTTCGGAGCGAGAACAGATACGCAGTATTTT. Protein product: CASSFGARTDTQYF.

This chain joins TRBV7-3 and TRBJ2-3, with TRBD1 matching 11 bases. The CDR3 sequence is 17 residues long. Germline V gives CDR1 SGHTA, CDR2 FQGTGA. V lost 1 base and J lost 1; bases outside the gene matches: 4. CDR3 in DNA: TGTGCCAGCAGCTTAAGCCCGGGACAGGGGGGCACAGATACGCAGTATTTT. This codes for CASSLSPGQGGTDTQYF.